Sequencing of this T cell receptor beta chain was carried out in a study of cytomegalovirus exposure and HLA in healthy donors. Germline V gene data show CDR1 as SGHTA and CDR2 as FQGTGA. The CDR3 covers 13 residues. Study-wide points: According to an earlier analysis, most TCR beta V segments yielded productive rearrangements about 87% or about 30% of the time. Investigators reported 164 TCR beta chains as tied to cytomegalovirus.

Both 60 Vbeta primers and 13 Jbeta primers went into the PCR. Generated by immunoSEQ multiplex PCR, the TCRdb table keeps only in-frame clones and is missing some. The repertoire table contains some 75,000 clones. These donors, healthy bone marrow donors, were studied. Turning to this clone: Its antigen is unknown. Relative to the germline gene, one junction end is altered; a read error may explain this.

The clonotype originates from a boy aged 10-17 years in good health and CMV-seronegative. The chain is built from TRBV7-3 and TRBJ1-1; no firm D call. The sample taken for sequencing was PBMCs. The CDR3 sequence: CASSLEGTTEDFF. CDR3 in DNA: TGTGCCAGCAGCTTAGAGGGTACCACTGAAGATTTCTTT.